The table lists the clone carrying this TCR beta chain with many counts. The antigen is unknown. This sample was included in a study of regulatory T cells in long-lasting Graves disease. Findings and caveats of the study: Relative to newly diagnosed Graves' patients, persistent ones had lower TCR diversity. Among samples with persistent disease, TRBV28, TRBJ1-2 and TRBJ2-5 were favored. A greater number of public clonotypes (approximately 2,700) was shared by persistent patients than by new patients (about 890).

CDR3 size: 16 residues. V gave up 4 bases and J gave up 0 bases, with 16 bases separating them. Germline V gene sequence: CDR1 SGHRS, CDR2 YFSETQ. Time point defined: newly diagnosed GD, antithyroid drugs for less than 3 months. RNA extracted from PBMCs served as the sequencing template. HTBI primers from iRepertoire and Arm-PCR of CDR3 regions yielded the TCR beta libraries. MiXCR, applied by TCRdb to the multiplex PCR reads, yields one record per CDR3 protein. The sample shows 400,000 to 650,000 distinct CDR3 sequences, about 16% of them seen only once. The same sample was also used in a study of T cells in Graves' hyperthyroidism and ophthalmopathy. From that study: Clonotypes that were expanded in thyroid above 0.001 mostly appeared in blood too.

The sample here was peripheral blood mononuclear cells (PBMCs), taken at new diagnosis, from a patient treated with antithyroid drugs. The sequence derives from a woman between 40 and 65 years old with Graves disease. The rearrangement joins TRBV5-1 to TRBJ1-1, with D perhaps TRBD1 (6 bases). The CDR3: CASSPSGGVLNTEAFF. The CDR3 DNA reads TGCGCCAGCAGCCCGAGCGGGGGCGTCCTGAACACTGAAGCTTTCTTT.